Listed below are T cell receptor beta chains from one sample, sequenced in a study of early T cells in non-severe SARS-CoV-2 infection. Via MiXCR, TCRdb re-called the 5' RACE reads, giving one row per CDR3 protein. The profile shows about 42,000 distinct CDR3 sequences, approximately 6.2% of them singletons. The sequenced sample was whole blood, obtained at baseline. Receptors were obtained from an adult who was a healthcare worker with PCR-confirmed SARS-CoV-2 infection or an uninfected control (not recorded which). Both conserved end residues are part of each CDR3. D genes are given only for firm matches. Expanded clones are given a class, and other clones once, few, many or no size at all.

J gene: TRBJ1-3
D gene: -
V gene: TRBV20-1
clone size: many
CDR3 protein: CSARVVPGNTIYF
CDR3 DNA: TGCAGTGCTAGAGTCGTCCCTGGAAACACCATATATTTT

J gene: TRBJ1-4
D gene: -
V gene: TRBV15
clone size: -
CDR3 protein: CATSREGATNEKLFF
CDR3 DNA: TGTGCCACCAGCAGAGAAGGGGCAACTAATGAAAAACTGTTTTTT

J gene: TRBJ2-5
D gene: -
V gene: TRBV9
clone size: many
CDR3 protein: CASGPRADQETQYF
CDR3 DNA: TGTGCCAGCGGTCCTCGGGCAGACCAAGAGACCCAGTACTTC

J gene: TRBJ2-1
D gene: -
V gene: TRBV20-1
clone size: many
CDR3 protein: CSASNQGSYNEQFF
CDR3 DNA: TGCAGTGCTAGTAACCAGGGTTCCTACAATGAGCAGTTCTTC

J gene: TRBJ1-5
D gene: -
V gene: TRBV11-2
clone size: few
CDR3 protein: CASSETGLGNQPQHF
CDR3 DNA: TGTGCCAGCAGCGAGACAGGATTGGGCAATCAGCCCCAGCATTTT

J gene: TRBJ2-7
D gene: -
V gene: TRBV28
clone size: many
CDR3 protein: CASGRRGRGYEQYF
CDR3 DNA: TGTGCCAGCGGGCGTCGGGGGCGAGGGTACGAGCAGTACTTC

J gene: TRBJ1-6
D gene: TRBD1
V gene: TRBV6-5
clone size: many
CDR3 protein: CASSNDRGGNSPLHF
CDR3 DNA: TGTGCCAGCAGTAATGACAGGGGTGGGAATTCACCCCTCCACTTT

J gene: TRBJ2-1
D gene: -
V gene: TRBV19
clone size: few
CDR3 protein: CASSSRTNNEQFF
CDR3 DNA: TGTGCCAGTAGTTCCAGGACCAACAATGAGCAGTTCTTC

J gene: TRBJ1-4
D gene: TRBD1
V gene: TRBV7-9
clone size: few
CDR3 protein: CASSSPGTGLWTNEKLFF
CDR3 DNA: TGTGCCAGCAGCAGTCCCGGGACAGGGCTCTGGACTAATGAAAAACTGTTTTTT

J gene: TRBJ2-7
D gene: -
V gene: TRBV12-3/TRBV12-4
clone size: -
CDR3 protein: CASSLPDWGGLYEQYF
CDR3 DNA: TGTGCCAGCAGTTTACCCGACTGGGGTGGACTCTACGAGCAGTACTTC

J gene: TRBJ1-3
D gene: -
V gene: TRBV7-6
clone size: many
CDR3 protein: CASSPTVSGNTIYF
CDR3 DNA: TGTGCCAGCAGCCCGACAGTCTCTGGAAACACCATATATTTT

J gene: TRBJ2-1
D gene: TRBD2
V gene: TRBV5-6
clone size: -
CDR3 protein: CASSLLAGHNEQFF
CDR3 DNA: TGTGCCAGCAGCTTGCTAGCGGGACACAATGAGCAGTTCTTC

J gene: TRBJ2-4
D gene: -
V gene: TRBV6-1
clone size: few
CDR3 protein: CASSEGTAVGAKNIQYF
CDR3 DNA: TGTGCCAGCAGTGAAGGGACAGCCGTGGGAGCCAAAAACATTCAGTACTTC

J gene: TRBJ1-1
D gene: -
V gene: TRBV13
clone size: many
CDR3 protein: CASSWGSAEAFF
CDR3 DNA: TGTGCCAGCAGCTGGGGATCGGCTGAAGCTTTCTTT

J gene: TRBJ1-2
D gene: -
V gene: TRBV24-1
clone size: many
CDR3 protein: CATSADGNYGYTF
CDR3 DNA: TGTGCCACCAGTGCCGACGGTAACTATGGCTACACCTTC

J gene: TRBJ2-5
D gene: -
V gene: TRBV11-2
clone size: few
CDR3 protein: CASSLLLGDETQYF
CDR3 DNA: TGTGCCAGCAGCTTACTCCTGGGGGACGAGACCCAGTACTTC

J gene: TRBJ2-3
D gene: TRBD1
V gene: TRBV12-3/TRBV12-4
clone size: many
CDR3 protein: CASSSYRGHSTDTQYF
CDR3 DNA: TGTGCCAGCAGTTCATACAGGGGACACAGCACAGATACGCAGTATTTT

J gene: TRBJ2-5
D gene: -
V gene: TRBV24-1
clone size: many
CDR3 protein: CATSDSGWRETQYF
CDR3 DNA: TGTGCCACCAGTGATTCCGGTTGGCGAGAGACCCAGTACTTC

J gene: TRBJ2-2
D gene: TRBD1
V gene: TRBV7-2
clone size: few
CDR3 protein: CASSLVTGYTGELFF
CDR3 DNA: TGTGCCAGCAGCTTAGTGACAGGGTACACCGGGGAGCTGTTTTTT

J gene: TRBJ2-7
D gene: TRBD1
V gene: TRBV7-2
clone size: many
CDR3 protein: CASSHGTASIYEQYF
CDR3 DNA: TGTGCCAGCAGCCACGGGACAGCTTCTATCTACGAGCAGTACTTC

J gene: TRBJ2-1
D gene: -
V gene: TRBV19
clone size: many
CDR3 protein: CATSVPGQFPHNEQFF
CDR3 DNA: TGTGCCACTTCAGTTCCGGGGCAGTTTCCCCACAATGAGCAGTTCTTC